A selection of T cell receptor beta chains follows, all from one sample in a study of T cells after yellow fever vaccination. One entry per CDR3 protein results from TCRdb running MiXCR on the 5' RACE reads. The sample holds 400,000 or so distinct CDR3 sequences; over 15% are singletons and the top ten take roughly a sixth. Sample: PBMCs, taken before the yellow fever booster vaccination. These receptors all come from a man aged 18-30 years who received the YFV17D yellow fever vaccine. The CDR3 runs from the conserved cysteine through the conserved F or W. D genes are given only for firm matches. Expanded clones get a size class; other rows say once, few or many, or leave the size out.

D gene: TRBD1; clone size: few; J gene: TRBJ1-1; V gene: TRBV3-1; CDR3 protein: CASSQDEGQVEAFF; CDR3 DNA: TGTGCCAGCAGCCAAGATGAAGGACAGGTTGAAGCTTTCTTT
D gene: -; clone size: few; J gene: TRBJ1-6; V gene: TRBV27; CDR3 protein: CASRSGTDSPLHF; CDR3 DNA: TGTGCCAGCAGGTCAGGGACGGATTCACCCCTCCACTTT
D gene: -; clone size: once; J gene: TRBJ1-5; V gene: TRBV12-3/TRBV12-4; CDR3 protein: CASSSDRPGQPQHF; CDR3 DNA: TGTGCCAGCAGCTCGGACAGACCCGGCCAGCCCCAGCATTTT
D gene: -; clone size: few; J gene: TRBJ1-6; V gene: TRBV7-2; CDR3 protein: CASSLSGVAPLHF; CDR3 DNA: TGTGCCAGCAGCTTATCTGGGGTTGCACCCCTCCACTTT
D gene: -; clone size: -; J gene: TRBJ2-2; V gene: TRBV20-1; CDR3 protein: CSASRLRVNTGELFF; CDR3 DNA: TGCAGTGCTAGTCGCTTGAGGGTCAACACCGGGGAGCTGTTTTTT
D gene: -; clone size: -; J gene: TRBJ2-1; V gene: TRBV20-1; CDR3 protein: CSAGPPGGGDNNEQFF; CDR3 DNA: TGCAGTGCTGGACCCCCAGGGGGGGGGGACAACAATGAGCAGTTCTTC
D gene: -; clone size: -; J gene: TRBJ2-1; V gene: TRBV4-3; CDR3 protein: CASSQGSARGNEQFF; CDR3 DNA: TGCGCCAGCAGCCAAGGGTCTGCCAGGGGCAATGAGCAGTTCTTC
D gene: -; clone size: -; J gene: TRBJ2-5; V gene: TRBV20-1; CDR3 protein: CSASRTRETQYF; CDR3 DNA: TGCAGTGCTAGTCGAACCAGGGAGACCCAGTACTTC
D gene: TRBD2; clone size: few; J gene: TRBJ2-1; V gene: TRBV7-2; CDR3 protein: CASSLGPGGLGEQFF; CDR3 DNA: TGTGCCAGCAGCTTAGGGCCGGGGGGTCTAGGTGAGCAGTTCTTC
D gene: -; clone size: many; J gene: TRBJ2-3; V gene: TRBV7-2; CDR3 protein: CASSLLRASADTQYF; CDR3 DNA: TGTGCCAGCAGCTTGCTTAGGGCCTCGGCAGATACGCAGTATTTT
D gene: -; clone size: -; J gene: TRBJ2-7; V gene: TRBV9; CDR3 protein: CASSVDSAGASQYF; CDR3 DNA: TGTGCCAGCAGCGTGGACTCGGCGGGGGCGAGCCAGTACTTC
D gene: TRBD2; clone size: few; J gene: TRBJ2-5; V gene: TRBV20-1; CDR3 protein: CSVRGLAGQETQYF; CDR3 DNA: TGCAGTGTTCGGGGACTAGCGGGGCAAGAGACCCAGTACTTC
D gene: TRBD2; clone size: -; J gene: TRBJ2-3; V gene: TRBV4-3; CDR3 protein: CASSPSRTSGGDTQYF; CDR3 DNA: TGCGCCAGCAGCCCGTCTCGGACTAGCGGGGGAGATACGCAGTATTTT
D gene: -; clone size: -; J gene: TRBJ1-2; V gene: TRBV6-5; CDR3 protein: CASSSTVRDYGYTF; CDR3 DNA: TGTGCCAGCAGTTCCACTGTACGGGACTATGGCTACACCTTC
D gene: -; clone size: many; J gene: TRBJ2-5; V gene: TRBV29-1; CDR3 protein: CSVARETQYF; CDR3 DNA: TGCAGCGTTGCAAGAGAGACCCAGTACTTC
D gene: -; clone size: -; J gene: TRBJ2-5; V gene: TRBV12-3/TRBV12-4; CDR3 protein: CASSLIASQETQYF; CDR3 DNA: TGTGCCAGCAGTTTGATAGCCAGCCAAGAGACCCAGTACTTC
D gene: -; clone size: few; J gene: TRBJ2-5; V gene: TRBV9; CDR3 protein: CASSGYTAGTQYF; CDR3 DNA: TGTGCCAGCAGCGGCTACACGGCGGGGACCCAGTACTTC
D gene: TRBD1; clone size: -; J gene: TRBJ1-1; V gene: TRBV5-1; CDR3 protein: CASSLLTRTGAGTEAFF; CDR3 DNA: TGCGCCAGCAGCTTGCTGACCCGGACAGGGGCTGGGACTGAAGCTTTCTTT
D gene: TRBD2; clone size: few; J gene: TRBJ2-5; V gene: TRBV24-1; CDR3 protein: CATSEGPSGTQETQYF; CDR3 DNA: TGTGCCACCAGTGAGGGGCCTAGCGGTACCCAAGAGACCCAGTACTTC
D gene: -; clone size: many; J gene: TRBJ1-1; V gene: TRBV7-2; CDR3 protein: CASSQDSEAFF; CDR3 DNA: TGTGCCAGCAGCCAAGACAGTGAAGCTTTCTTT
D gene: -; clone size: few; J gene: TRBJ2-1; V gene: TRBV21-1; CDR3 protein: CASRGGEFF; CDR3 DNA: TGTGCCAGCCGGGGGGGAGAGTTCTTC
D gene: TRBD1; clone size: few; J gene: TRBJ1-2; V gene: TRBV7-9; CDR3 protein: CASSLVGQLYGYTF; CDR3 DNA: TGTGCCAGCAGCTTAGTGGGACAGCTCTATGGCTACACCTTC
D gene: TRBD2; clone size: -; J gene: TRBJ2-1; V gene: TRBV5-4; CDR3 protein: CASGTGLAENEQFF; CDR3 DNA: TGTGCCAGCGGGACAGGACTAGCGGAAAATGAGCAGTTCTTC
D gene: TRBD1; clone size: -; J gene: TRBJ2-2; V gene: TRBV9; CDR3 protein: CASSAPTGGLGTGELFF; CDR3 DNA: TGTGCCAGCAGCGCCCCCACAGGGGGACTTGGCACCGGGGAGCTGTTTTTT
D gene: -; clone size: -; J gene: TRBJ2-7; V gene: TRBV28; CDR3 protein: CASSLRDNYEQYF; CDR3 DNA: TGTGCCAGCAGCCTCCGGGACAACTACGAGCAGTACTTC
D gene: -; clone size: -; J gene: TRBJ1-5; V gene: TRBV7-2; CDR3 protein: CASSFRAGGSNQPQHF; CDR3 DNA: TGTGCCAGCAGCTTCAGGGCGGGGGGTAGCAATCAGCCCCAGCATTTT
D gene: -; clone size: -; J gene: TRBJ1-4; V gene: TRBV28; CDR3 protein: CASSFRAAGKLFF; CDR3 DNA: TGTGCCAGCAGTTTTAGGGCAGCGGGAAAACTGTTTTTT
D gene: TRBD2; clone size: few; J gene: TRBJ2-5; V gene: TRBV7-6; CDR3 protein: CASSSRTSGGETQYF; CDR3 DNA: TGTGCCAGCAGCTCCAGGACTAGCGGAGGGGAGACCCAGTACTTC
D gene: TRBD2; clone size: few; J gene: TRBJ2-1; V gene: TRBV9; CDR3 protein: CASSRRVAGGRNEQFF; CDR3 DNA: TGTGCCAGCAGCCGCCGCGTCGCGGGGGGCCGGAATGAGCAGTTCTTC
D gene: TRBD2; clone size: few; J gene: TRBJ2-3; V gene: TRBV7-6; CDR3 protein: CASSPTSGGLTDTQYF; CDR3 DNA: TGTGCCAGCAGCCCCACTAGCGGGGGCCTCACAGATACGCAGTATTTT
D gene: TRBD1; clone size: -; J gene: TRBJ2-3; V gene: TRBV20-1; CDR3 protein: CSARDPGQATDTQYF; CDR3 DNA: TGCAGTGCTAGAGATCCGGGACAGGCCACAGATACGCAGTATTTT
D gene: -; clone size: -; J gene: TRBJ2-2; V gene: TRBV5-6; CDR3 protein: CASSWGWRVVGELFF; CDR3 DNA: TGTGCCAGCAGCTGGGGCTGGCGGGTCGTCGGGGAGCTGTTTTTT
D gene: -; clone size: -; J gene: TRBJ1-3; V gene: TRBV4-2; CDR3 protein: CASSQEENRSSGNTIYF; CDR3 DNA: TGTGCCAGCAGCCAAGAGGAAAACCGGAGCTCTGGAAACACCATATATTTT
D gene: -; clone size: -; J gene: TRBJ2-5; V gene: TRBV4-3; CDR3 protein: CASSRGTRGETQYF; CDR3 DNA: TGCGCCAGCAGCCGAGGGACAAGGGGGGAGACCCAGTACTTC
D gene: -; clone size: -; J gene: TRBJ1-5; V gene: TRBV4-1; CDR3 protein: CASSQVSGGSNQPQHF; CDR3 DNA: TGCGCCAGCAGCCAAGTTTCGGGCGGGAGCAATCAGCCCCAGCATTTT
D gene: TRBD2; clone size: few; J gene: TRBJ2-4; V gene: TRBV20-1; CDR3 protein: CSASKAGGLLAKNIQYF; CDR3 DNA: TGCAGTGCTAGTAAAGCGGGGGGCCTTCTAGCCAAAAACATTCAGTACTTC
D gene: -; clone size: few; J gene: TRBJ1-6; V gene: TRBV20-1; CDR3 protein: CSARYGGDSPLHF; CDR3 DNA: TGCAGTGCTAGATACGGCGGTGATTCACCCCTCCACTTT